The T cell receptor (beta chain) under discussion was sequenced for a study of blood T cell repertoires in COVID-19. The assay was immunoSEQ multiplex PCR, and TCRdb's table has in-frame clones only and misses some. In the table there are 150,000 to 200,000 clones, roughly four fifths of which are singletons. Germline trimming cut 3 bases from V and 5 bases from J; bases unmatched to any gene: 6. CDR1 KGHSH and CDR2 LQKENI come from the germline V gene. The CDR3 is made up of 16 amino acids. This clone showed up just a few times. The clonotype comes from a human donor with acute or convalescent COVID-19. The donor label of this sample is uncertain. The V and J genes are TRBV18 and TRBJ1-6; TRBD1 aligns across 8 bases. Material: peripheral blood. The CDR3 nucleotides are TGTGCCAGCTCACCCTTCGGACAGGGAAATAATTCACCCCTCCACTTT. Translated, it gives CASSPFGQGNNSPLHF.